Presented here are 18 T cell receptor beta chains from one specimen sequenced in a study of shared clonotypes between healthy human individuals. Clones were sequenced by immunoSEQ multiplex PCR, and TCRdb holds only the in-frame ones, with some missing. The sample has approximately 530,000 clones; around 96% are singletons. Material: naive CD4+ T cells sorted from blood. Stated subset: CD45RA+ positively selected. These receptors all come from a woman aged 25-40 years in good health.

This chain joins TRBV15 and TRBJ2-7, with 9 bases aligning to TRBD1. This CDR3 has 16 amino acids. Germline CDR1 is LNHNV and CDR2 is YYDKDF (reference sequence). Trimming at V came to 0 bases and at J to 2 bases, leaving 5 bases not matched to a gene. The CDR3 DNA reads TGTGCCACCAGCAGAGATCTGGGGACAGGGACCTACGAGCAGTACTTC. Translated, it gives CATSRDLGTGTYEQYF.

The chain recombines TRBV28 with TRBJ2-7; D is ambiguous. This CDR3 has 13 residues. The ends were cut back, 6 bases at V and 2 bases at J, with 11 bases in the middle. Per germline, CDR1 MDHEN and CDR2 SYDVKM. This CDR3 reads CASSLIDTYEQYF. The CDR3 DNA follows: TGTGCCAGCAGCCTCATTGACACCTACGAGCAGTACTTC.

The V gene is TRBV19, the J gene TRBJ2-3, with D perhaps matching TRBD1 (5 bases). The V gene lost 3 bases and the J gene lost 5 bases, with 12 bases spanning the gap. The CDR3 runs to 14 residues. Germline V gives CDR1 LNHDA, CDR2 SQIVND (reference sequence). CDR3: CASSIPRVQDTQYF. The CDR3 region has the DNA TGTGCCAGTAGTATCCCCAGGGTGCAAGATACGCAGTATTTT. The whole variable domain, remainder taken from reference TRBV19 and TRBJ2-3, is DGGITQSPKYLFRKEGQNVTLSCEQNLNHDAMYWYRQDPGQGLRLIYYSQIVNDFQKGDIAEGYSVSREKKESFPLTVTSAQKNPTAFYLCASSIPRVQDTQYFGPGTRLTVL.

The chain recombines TRBV28 with TRBJ2-7; D gene unclear. V lost 2 bases and J 5 bases, leaving 7 bases between the germline ends. From germline, CDR1 is MDHEN and CDR2 SYDVKM. The CDR3 loop spans 12 amino acids. Here the CDR3 reads CASSLAVDEQYF. CDR3 nucleotides: TGTGCCAGCAGTTTAGCTGTTGACGAGCAGTACTTC.

The V and J genes are TRBV18 and TRBJ2-7; D might be TRBD2 (6 bases). The V and J ends lost 3 bases and 3 bases respectively, with 12 bases between them. This CDR3 region has 14 residues. CDR1 and CDR2 (germline): KGHSH, LQKENI. The CDR3 sequence: CASSPGLSGYEQYF. The DNA for the CDR3 is TGTGCCAGCTCACCGGGTCTTAGCGGCTACGAGCAGTACTTC. The full variable domain, in which reference TRBV18 and TRBJ2-7 provide the parts outside the CDR3, is NAGVMQNPRHLVRRRGQEARLRCSPMKGHSHVYWYRQLPEEGLKFMVYLQKENIIDESGMPKERFSAEFPKEGPSILRIQQVVRGDSAAYFCASSPGLSGYEQYFGPGTRLTVT.

V gene TRBV5-5 combines with J gene TRBJ1-2; perhaps TRBD1 as D (5 bases). The CDR3 spans 12 residues. Trimming took off 4 bases at V and 13 bases at J, with 17 bases between the two ends. The V gene's germline CDR1 is SGHKS and CDR2 YYEKEE (reference sequence). The CDR3 DNA follows: TGTGCCAGCAGCCTTAACCCCGGGGCCCGCACCTTC. It codes for CASSLNPGARTF. Variable domain in full (rest from reference TRBV5-5 and TRBJ1-2): DAGVTQSPTHLIKTRGQQVTLRCSPISGHKSVSWYQQVLGQGPQFIFQYYEKEERGRGNFPDRFSARQFPNYSSELNVNALLLGDSALYLCASSLNPGARTFGSGTRLTVV.

This chain connects TRBV19 to TRBJ1-4; D is possibly TRBD1 (6 bases). This CDR3 is 16 amino acids long. Trimming took 4 bases from V and 5 from J, leaving 17 bases between them. In germline, CDR1 is LNHDA, CDR2 SQIVND (reference sequence). The CDR3 loop reads CASSTYWTDGNEKLFF. The CDR3 DNA reads as TGTGCCAGTAGTACCTACTGGACAGACGGGAATGAAAAACTGTTTTTT.

The chain couples TRBV7-2 to TRBJ2-5; no definite D call. Trimming left V 4 bases short and J 1 base short, with 10 bases between. Germline V gene data show CDR1 as SGHTA and CDR2 as FQGNSA. CDR3 size: 14 residues. The CDR3 reads CASSSTLAQETQYF. Written as DNA, the CDR3 is TGTGCCAGCAGCTCCACTTTGGCCCAAGAGACCCAGTACTTC. Full variable domain (rest looked up from reference TRBV7-2 and TRBJ2-5): GAGVSQSPSNKVTEKGKDVELRCDPISGHTALYWYRQSLGQGLEFLIYFQGNSAPDKSGLPSDRFSAERTGGSVSTLTIQRTQQEDSAVYLCASSSTLAQETQYFGPGTRLLVL.

This chain joins TRBV28 and TRBJ2-7; TRBD1 or TRBD2 may be the D gene (5 bases each). Trimming cost V 4 bases and J 2 bases, with 15 bases left between them. This CDR3 region has 15 residues. The germline gives CDR1 MDHEN, CDR2 SYDVKM. The CDR3 is CASSSPSRGPYEQYF. The DNA for the CDR3 is TGTGCCAGCAGTTCCCCTTCCCGGGGCCCCTACGAGCAGTACTTC.

This chain links TRBV10-3 with TRBJ2-7; possible D gene TRBD1, 6 bases. CDR1 and CDR2 from the germline V gene are ENHRY and SYGVKD. CDR3 length: 11 residues. Trimming stripped 9 bases from V and 2 bases from J, with 8 bases between. CDR3 nucleotides: TGTGCCATAGGGGGACCCTACGAGCAGTACTTC. It translates to CAIGGPYEQYF.

The count of this clone is one. The chain uses TRBV7-2 and TRBJ2-2, with D tentatively TRBD2 (7 bases). The CDR3 length is 16 residues. Trimming removed 3 bases at V and 4 bases at J, with 15 bases between. Per germline, CDR1 SGHTA and CDR2 FQGNSA. This CDR3 reads CASSFGGRGGTGELFF. CDR3 nucleotide sequence: TGTGCCAGCAGCTTCGGGGGGCGAGGCGGCACCGGGGAGCTGTTTTTT.

The chain couples TRBV28 to TRBJ1-2, with D unclear. Trimming stripped 2 bases from V and 8 bases from J, with 21 bases between. From germline, CDR1 is MDHEN and CDR2 SYDVKM. This CDR3 has 16 residues. CDR3 protein: CASSLHPQLGSDGYTF. The CDR3 bases are TGTGCCAGCAGTTTACATCCACAGTTGGGTTCGGACGGCTACACCTTC.

The chain recombines TRBV28 with TRBJ2-2, with a weak D call TRBD1 (6 bases). V lost 3 bases and J 5 bases, leaving 7 bases between the germline ends. The CDR3 runs 13 residues. Germline loops: CDR1 MDHEN, CDR2 SYDVKM. DNA for the CDR3: TGTGCCAGCAGTTTGGGGACAACCGGGGAGCTGTTTTTT. It yields the protein CASSLGTTGELFF.

The V call is TRBV28, the J call TRBJ1-5; 9 bases are a match to TRBD1. This CDR3 contains 14 residues. J gave up 6 bases and V 4 bases, and 4 bases lay outside the gene matches. The V gene's germline CDR1 is MDHEN and CDR2 SYDVKM. The CDR3 reads CASSWTGASQPQHF. The CDR3 nucleotides are TGTGCCAGCAGTTGGACAGGGGCCTCTCAGCCCCAGCATTTT.

This sequence joins TRBV6-6 and TRBJ1-2; the D is unclear. The length of the CDR3 is 14 residues. Per the germline V gene, CDR1 is MNHNY and CDR2 is SVGAGI (reference sequence). Trimming removed 6 bases from V and 1 base from J, with 12 bases in between. The CDR3 region has the DNA TGTGCCAGCAGGCCCGACGGTGGTAACTATGGCTACACCTTC. This translates into CASRPDGGNYGYTF.

The rearrangement joins TRBV9 to TRBJ2-2; 9 nucleotides agree with TRBD2. The trim removed 4 bases at V and 6 bases at J, leaving 4 bases unmatched. This CDR3 has 14 amino acids. Germline CDR1 SGDLS, CDR2 YYNGEE. The CDR3 coding sequence is TGTGCCAGCAGCTTGATAGCGGGAGCCGGGGAGCTGTTTTTT. This codes for CASSLIAGAGELFF.

This clone came up once. This sequence joins TRBV5-4 and TRBJ2-5, with D perhaps matching TRBD2 (5 bases). This CDR3 region has 15 residues. Deletions cut 3 bases from V and 5 bases from J, with 17 bases between. CDR1 SGHNT and CDR2 YYREEE come from the germline V gene (reference sequence). The CDR3 DNA is TGTGCCAGCAGCTCATCCTCGGGATTAGCGGAGACCCAGTACTTC. It yields the protein CASSSSSGLAETQYF.

DNA for the CDR3: TGTGCCAGCAGCGAGGACAGGGGTGGCAATCAGCCCCAGCATTTT. Residues: CASSEDRGGNQPQHF. The chain employs TRBV6-5 and TRBJ1-5; 9 bases agree with TRBD1. Losses at the gene ends were 6 bases for V and 2 bases for J; bases not matched to a gene: 5. This CDR3 contains 15 residues. Germline V CDR1 and CDR2: MNHEY, SVGAGI.